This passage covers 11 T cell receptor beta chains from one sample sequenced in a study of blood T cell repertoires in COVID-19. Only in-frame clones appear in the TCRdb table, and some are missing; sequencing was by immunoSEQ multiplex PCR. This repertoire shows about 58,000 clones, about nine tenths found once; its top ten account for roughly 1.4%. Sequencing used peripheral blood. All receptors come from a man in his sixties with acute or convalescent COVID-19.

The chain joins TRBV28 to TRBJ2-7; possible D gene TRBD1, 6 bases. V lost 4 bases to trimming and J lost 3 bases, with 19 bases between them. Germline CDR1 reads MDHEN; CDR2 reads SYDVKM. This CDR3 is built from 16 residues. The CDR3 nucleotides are TGTGCCAGCAGTTCACCAGGGGCCCAATCCTACTACGAGCAGTACTTC. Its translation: CASSSPGAQSYYEQYF.

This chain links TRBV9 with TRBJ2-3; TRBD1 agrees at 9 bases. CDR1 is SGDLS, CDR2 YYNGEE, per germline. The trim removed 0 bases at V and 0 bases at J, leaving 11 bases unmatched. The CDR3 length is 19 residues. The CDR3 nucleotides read TGTGCCAGCAGCGTAGCTACGGGACAGGGTATTTCTAGCACAGATACGCAGTATTTT. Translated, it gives CASSVATGQGISSTDTQYF.

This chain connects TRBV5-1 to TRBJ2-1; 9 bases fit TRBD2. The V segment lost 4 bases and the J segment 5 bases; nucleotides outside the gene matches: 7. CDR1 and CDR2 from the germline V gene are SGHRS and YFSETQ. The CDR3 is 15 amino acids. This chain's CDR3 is CASSTSGLANNEQFF. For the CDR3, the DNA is TGCGCCAGCAGCACGTCGGGACTAGCCAACAATGAGCAGTTCTTC.

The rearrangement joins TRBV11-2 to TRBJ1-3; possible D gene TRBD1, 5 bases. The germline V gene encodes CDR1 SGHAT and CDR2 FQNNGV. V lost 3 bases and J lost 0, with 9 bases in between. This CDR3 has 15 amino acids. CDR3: CASSFDSFSGNTIYF. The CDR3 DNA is TGTGCCAGCAGCTTTGACAGTTTCTCTGGAAACACCATATATTTT.

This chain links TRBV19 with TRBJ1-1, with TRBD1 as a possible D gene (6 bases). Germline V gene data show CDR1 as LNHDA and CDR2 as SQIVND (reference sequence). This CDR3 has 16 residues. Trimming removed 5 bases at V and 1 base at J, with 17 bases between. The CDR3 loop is CASSPVPQGPNTEAFF. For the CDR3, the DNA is TGTGCCAGTAGTCCAGTTCCCCAGGGGCCGAACACTGAAGCTTTCTTT.

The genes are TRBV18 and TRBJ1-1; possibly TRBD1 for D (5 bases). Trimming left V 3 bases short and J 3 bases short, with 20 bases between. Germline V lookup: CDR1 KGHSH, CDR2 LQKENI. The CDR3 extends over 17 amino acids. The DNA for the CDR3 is TGTGCCAGCTCACCCGACGGGGGGTCGGTGTGGCACACTGAAGCTTTCTTT. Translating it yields CASSPDGGSVWHTEAFF.

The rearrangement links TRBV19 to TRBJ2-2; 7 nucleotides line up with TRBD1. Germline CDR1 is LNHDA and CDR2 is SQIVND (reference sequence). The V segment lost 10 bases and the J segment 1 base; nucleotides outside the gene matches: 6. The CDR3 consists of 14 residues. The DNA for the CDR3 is TGTGCCACAGACAGGGTGGGGAACACCGGGGAGCTGTTTTTT. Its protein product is CATDRVGNTGELFF.

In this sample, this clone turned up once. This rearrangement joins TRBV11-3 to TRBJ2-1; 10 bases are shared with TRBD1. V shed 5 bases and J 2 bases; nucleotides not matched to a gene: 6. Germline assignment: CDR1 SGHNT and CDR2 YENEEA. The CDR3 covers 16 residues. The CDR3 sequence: CASSPKDRGTYNEQFF. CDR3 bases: TGTGCCAGCAGCCCCAAGGACAGGGGGACCTACAATGAGCAGTTCTTC.

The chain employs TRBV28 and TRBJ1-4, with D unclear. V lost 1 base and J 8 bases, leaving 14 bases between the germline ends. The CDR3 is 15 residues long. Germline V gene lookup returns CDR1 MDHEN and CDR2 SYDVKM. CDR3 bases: TGTGCCAGCAGTTTATTGGGGAGGACGGAGGAAAAACTGTTTTTT. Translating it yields CASSLLGRTEEKLFF.

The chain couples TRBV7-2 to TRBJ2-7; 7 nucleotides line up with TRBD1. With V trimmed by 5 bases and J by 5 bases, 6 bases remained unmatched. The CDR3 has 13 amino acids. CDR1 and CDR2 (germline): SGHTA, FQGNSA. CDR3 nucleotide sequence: TGTGCCAGCAGCCGACAGGGTTCCCACGAGCAGTACTTC. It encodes CASSRQGSHEQYF.

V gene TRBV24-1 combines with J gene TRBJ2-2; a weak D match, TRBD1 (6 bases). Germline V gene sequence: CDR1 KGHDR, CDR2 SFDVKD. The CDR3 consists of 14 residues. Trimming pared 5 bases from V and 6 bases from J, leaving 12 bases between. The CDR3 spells CATSVGTIPGELFF. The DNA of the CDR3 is TGTGCCACCAGTGTCGGGACAATCCCCGGGGAGCTGTTTTTT.